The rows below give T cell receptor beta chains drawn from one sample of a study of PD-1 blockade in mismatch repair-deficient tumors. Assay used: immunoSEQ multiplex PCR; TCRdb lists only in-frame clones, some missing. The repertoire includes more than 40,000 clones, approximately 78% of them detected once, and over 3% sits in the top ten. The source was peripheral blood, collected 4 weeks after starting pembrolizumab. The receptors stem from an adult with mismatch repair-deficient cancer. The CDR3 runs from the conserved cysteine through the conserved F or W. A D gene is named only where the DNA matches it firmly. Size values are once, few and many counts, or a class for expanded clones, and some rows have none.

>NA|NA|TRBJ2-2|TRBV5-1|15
TGCGCCAGCAGCTTGGCTCTAGGGAACACCGGGGAGCTGTTTTTT
CASSLALGNTGELFF
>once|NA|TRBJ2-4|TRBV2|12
TGTGCCACCCACAGGGAGTCAAACATTCAGTACTTC
CATHRESNIQYF
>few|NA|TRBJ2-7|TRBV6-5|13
TGTGCCAGCAGGAAGGACTCAGCCTACGAGCAGTACTTC
CASRKDSAYEQYF
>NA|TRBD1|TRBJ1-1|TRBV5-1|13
TGCGCCAGCAGCTCGACAGGGGGCACTGAAGCTTTCTTT
CASSSTGGTEAFF
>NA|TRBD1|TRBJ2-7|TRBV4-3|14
TGCGCCAGCAGCCCGGGACAGGATGAGTACGAGCAGTACTTC
CASSPGQDEYEQYF
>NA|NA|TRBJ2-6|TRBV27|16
TGTGCCAGCAGTCCTACACCCCGGGGAGGGGCCAACGTCCTGACTTTC
CASSPTPRGGANVLTF
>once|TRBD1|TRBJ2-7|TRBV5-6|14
TGTGCCAGCAGCCGGAAAGGGACAGGCGCCGAGCAGTACTTC
CASSRKGTGAEQYF
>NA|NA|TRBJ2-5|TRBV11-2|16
TGTGCCAGCAGCTTAGGGGTGACTTTTTACCAAGAGACCCAGTACTTC
CASSLGVTFYQETQYF
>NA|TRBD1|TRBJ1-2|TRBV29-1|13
TGCAGCGTCCGACAGGGGGACGGCTATGGCTACACCTTC
CSVRQGDGYGYTF
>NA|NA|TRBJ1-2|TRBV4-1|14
TGCGCCAGCAGCCAAGCCCCGGGGGCTGGTGGCTACACCTTC
CASSQAPGAGGYTF
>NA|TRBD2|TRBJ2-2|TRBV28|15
TGTGCCAGCAGTCCCTTGGAGCGGGATACCGGGGAGCTGTTTTTT
CASSPLERDTGELFF
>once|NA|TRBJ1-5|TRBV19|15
TGTGCCAGTAAACCCTCGGCCCCGAGCAATCAGCCCCAGCATTTT
CASKPSAPSNQPQHF
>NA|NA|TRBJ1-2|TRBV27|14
TGTGCCAGCAGATCTTACCTGGGATGGAGTGGCTACACCTTC
CASRSYLGWSGYTF
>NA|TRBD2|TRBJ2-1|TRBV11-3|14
TGTGCCAGTACGAGGCGGGAGTACTACAATGAGCAGTTCTTC
CASTRREYYNEQFF
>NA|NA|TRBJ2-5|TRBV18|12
TGTGCCAGCTCACCGTACCAAGAGACCCAGTACTTC
CASSPYQETQYF
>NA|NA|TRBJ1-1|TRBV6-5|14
TGTGCCAGCAGAAAACTACAGGGCCCCACTGAAGCTTTCTTT
CASRKLQGPTEAFF
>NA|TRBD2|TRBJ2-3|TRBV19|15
TGTGCCAGTACCGGTGGACTAGTCGGCACAGATACGCAGTATTTT
CASTGGLVGTDTQYF
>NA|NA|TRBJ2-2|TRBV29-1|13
TGCAGCGTTGACAGAGCCGACACCGGGGAGCTGTTTTTT
CSVDRADTGELFF
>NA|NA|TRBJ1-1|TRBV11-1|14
TGTGCCAGCAGCCCCGGAAGAGGGGAAGGTGAAGCTTTCTTT
CASSPGRGEGEAFF
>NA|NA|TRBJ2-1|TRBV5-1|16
TGCGCCAGCAGCCAGGCAGACTTAAGCTCCTACAATGAGCAGTTCTTC
CASSQADLSSYNEQFF
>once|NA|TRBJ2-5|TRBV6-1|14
TGTGCCAGCAGTGAAGGATGGGTCAGCCTGACCCAGTACTTC
CASSEGWVSLTQYF
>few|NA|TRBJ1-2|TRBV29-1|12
TGCAGCGTTGAAAGTACAGTCTATGGCTACACCTTC
CSVESTVYGYTF
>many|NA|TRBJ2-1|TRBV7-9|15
TGTGCCAGCAGCTTAGCGTATACAGGACGCAATGAGCAGTTCTTC
CASSLAYTGRNEQFF
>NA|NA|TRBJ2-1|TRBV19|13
TGTGCCAGTACTGCGGGGTTTGGTTATGAGCAGTTCTTC
CASTAGFGYEQFF
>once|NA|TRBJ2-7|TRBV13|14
TGTGCCAGCAGCTCCCCCGGGACTTTTTACGAGCAGTACTTC
CASSSPGTFYEQYF
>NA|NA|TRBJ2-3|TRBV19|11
TGTGCCAGTAGCAACACGGAGGGACAGTATTTT
CASSNTEGQYF
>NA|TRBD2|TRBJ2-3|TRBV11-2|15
TGTGCCAGCAGCTTACTAGCGGGAGTAACAGATACGCAGTATTTT
CASSLLAGVTDTQYF
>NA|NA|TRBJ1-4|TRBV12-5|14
TGTGCTAGTGGTTTGATCCAGGCTAATGAAAAACTGTTTTTT
CASGLIQANEKLFF
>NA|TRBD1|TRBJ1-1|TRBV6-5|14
TGTGCCAGCAGTTACTCGGGACAGTACACTGAAGCTTTCTTT
CASSYSGQYTEAFF
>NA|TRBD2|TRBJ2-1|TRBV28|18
TGTGCCAGCAGTTTATGGGCCGTAGCGGGAGTTTCCTACAATGAGCAGTTCTTC
CASSLWAVAGVSYNEQFF
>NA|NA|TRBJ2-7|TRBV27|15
TGTGCCAGCAGTTTATCGCAGGGGGGGGCTCGCGAGCAGTACTTC
CASSLSQGGAREQYF
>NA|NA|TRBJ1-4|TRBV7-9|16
TGTGCCAGCAGCTCTACAGGAGCTGCAACTAATGAAAAACTGTTTTTT
CASSSTGAATNEKLFF
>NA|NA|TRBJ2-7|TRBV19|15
TGTGCCAGTAGTATAGAGGGGAGCGGATACTACGAGCAGTACTTC
CASSIEGSGYYEQYF
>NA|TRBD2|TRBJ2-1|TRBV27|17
TGTGCCAGCAGTTCCCCATCCGGGGCCTATAGCGGGAATGAGCAGTTCTTC
CASSSPSGAYSGNEQFF
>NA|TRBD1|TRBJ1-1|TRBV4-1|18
TGCGCCAGCAGCCAAGATCGGGGGACAGGGGGCGAAAGGGCTGAAGCTTTCTTT
CASSQDRGTGGERAEAFF
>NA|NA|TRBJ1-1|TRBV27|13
TGTGCCAGCAGGGGTCTCGAGAACACTGAAGCTTTCTTT
CASRGLENTEAFF
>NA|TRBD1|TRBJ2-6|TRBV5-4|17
TGTGCCAGCAGCTCCCGACAGGGTTTGGCTGGGGCCAACGTCCTGACTTTC
CASSSRQGLAGANVLTF
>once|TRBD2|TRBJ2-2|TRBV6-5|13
TGTGCCACAGCGGGAGCGAACACCGGGGAGCTGTTTTTT
CATAGANTGELFF
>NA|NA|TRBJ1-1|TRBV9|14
TGTGCCAGCAGCGTACGGACAGCCAACACTGAAGCTTTCTTT
CASSVRTANTEAFF
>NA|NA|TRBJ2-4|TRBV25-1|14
TGTGCCAGCAGTGAAGCGGTAGCCAAAAACATTCAGTACTTC
CASSEAVAKNIQYF
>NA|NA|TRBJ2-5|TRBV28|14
TGTGCCAGCAGTTTATTAGGGGCCCAAGAGACCCAGTACTTC
CASSLLGAQETQYF